This T cell receptor beta chain comes out of a study of monozygotic twins with inflammatory bowel disease. Study-level points and caveats: The data did not back a single strong IBD-associated clonotype or signal.

On this clonotype: The antigen remains unidentified.

Total RNA input per TCR library was about 3.5 ug. Eight separate reactions per sample served to make cDNA. With roughly 17 and 9 cycles respectively, two nested PCRs were carried out on TCRalpha and TCRbeta cDNA. TCRdb reprocessed the 5' RACE reads and stores each CDR3 protein as one record, lacking DNA. Recorded for this sample: approximately 160,000 distinct CDR3 sequences. The CDR3 has 15 residues. Germline V gene lookup returns CDR1 SQVTM and CDR2 ANQGSEA. The chain employs TRBV29-1 and TRBJ2-1; without DNA, the TCRdb call of TRBD1 cannot be checked. Sequencing input: blood. The TCR was taken from a human donor with ulcerative colitis or Crohn's disease, or a healthy co-twin of an affected twin (not recorded which). This chain's CDR3 is CSVVVGGTSYNEQFF.